This is a list of T cell receptor beta chains from one sample in a study of shared clonotypes between healthy human individuals. Assay used: immunoSEQ multiplex PCR; TCRdb lists only in-frame clones, some missing. The sample carries some 2,100,000 clones, about 93% recorded once. Source material: naive CD8+ T cells from PBMCs. The receptors were gathered from a man in his late teens or twenties in good health. Some clones in this sample may be carry-over from other donors' samples. Both conserved end residues are part of each CDR3. A D gene is named only where the DNA matches it firmly. Not every row has a clone size; where given, it reads once, few, many or a size class.

clone size	J gene	D gene	V gene	CDR3 DNA	CDR3 protein
-	TRBJ2-1	TRBD2	TRBV27	TGTGCCAGCAGTCCCGATCAACAGCGGGAGGACTACAATGAGCAGTTCTTC	CASSPDQQREDYNEQFF
-	TRBJ2-7	-	TRBV28	TGTGCCAGCTCCAGGGTGTACGAGCAGTACTTC	CASSRVYEQYF
-	TRBJ2-1	-	TRBV19	TGTGCCAGTAGCACCACCGGGAGTGAGCAGTTCTTC	CASSTTGSEQFF
-	TRBJ2-7	TRBD2	TRBV7-9	TGTGCCAGCAGCTTAGTTCCTAGCGGGAGATCCTACGAGCAGTACTTC	CASSLVPSGRSYEQYF
-	TRBJ2-5	TRBD1	TRBV18	TGTGCCAGCTCACCGACACTGGACAGGTACCAAGAGACCCAGTACTTC	CASSPTLDRYQETQYF
-	TRBJ2-7	-	TRBV2	TGTGCCAGCAGTGAAGCGCAGTGGCGCTCCTACGAGCAGTACTTC	CASSEAQWRSYEQYF
few	TRBJ1-2	-	TRBV6-5	TGTGCCAGCACCTCCCAGGGGTATGGCTACACCTTC	CASTSQGYGYTF
-	TRBJ2-1	TRBD1	TRBV10-3	TGTGCCATCAGCCAGGGACAGGGGAAGTACAATGAGCAGTTCTTC	CAISQGQGKYNEQFF
-	TRBJ2-7	TRBD1	TRBV30	TGTGCCTGGAGTGTACCGGGACAGACTTTCTACGAGCAGTACTTC	CAWSVPGQTFYEQYF
-	TRBJ2-7	-	TRBV4-3	TGCGCCAGCAGCCAAGATCGGTCTATCTTCTCCTACGAGCAGTACTTC	CASSQDRSIFSYEQYF
-	TRBJ2-3	-	TRBV9	TGTGCCAGCAGCGTAGGCACCGACCTACTGCATACGCAGTATTTT	CASSVGTDLLHTQYF
-	TRBJ1-1	-	TRBV7-9	TGTGCCAGCAGCCCCCAGAACTGGGGGGGCACTGAAGCTTTCTTT	CASSPQNWGGTEAFF
-	TRBJ1-4	-	TRBV7-9	TGTGCCAGCAGCTCGACCCGGGCCTCCGTGGAGGAAAAACTGTTTTTT	CASSSTRASVEEKLFF
-	TRBJ2-1	-	TRBV27	TGTGCCAGCTCGCCGGGACTGTCCTACAATGAGCAGTTCTTC	CASSPGLSYNEQFF
once	TRBJ1-1	TRBD1	TRBV19	TGTGCCAGTAGTATAGGAGGGGGCGCCTCGATGAACACTGAAGCTTTCTTT	CASSIGGGASMNTEAFF
-	TRBJ1-2	-	TRBV28	TGTGCCAGCAGTTTAGGCGGCAGGAACCTAGACTACTATGGCTACACCTTC	CASSLGGRNLDYYGYTF
-	TRBJ2-6	-	TRBV7-8	TGTGCCAGCAGCTTAGGGGCCAGCCCGAGCTCTGGGGCCAACGTCCTGACTTTC	CASSLGASPSSGANVLTF
once	TRBJ2-7	-	TRBV19	TGTGCCAGTAGCGGGACTTCCCGCTCCTACGAGCAGTACTTC	CASSGTSRSYEQYF
-	TRBJ2-7	TRBD2	TRBV7-6	TGTGCCAGCAGCTTGGAACCACTAGCGGGAAGCTACGAGCAGTACTTC	CASSLEPLAGSYEQYF
-	TRBJ2-7	-	TRBV6-5	TGTGCCAGCAGTTACATCGGTTCGACAGGAGACTACGAGCAGTACTTC	CASSYIGSTGDYEQYF
-	TRBJ1-1	-	TRBV19	TGTGCCAGTTCGACGGGATCCCTGGGAACTGAAGCTTTCTTT	CASSTGSLGTEAFF
-	TRBJ2-7	-	TRBV27	TGTGCCAGCAGTTTCCAGCCCACCCCCGGGACAACCTACGAGCAGTACTTC	CASSFQPTPGTTYEQYF
-	TRBJ2-7	TRBD1	TRBV10-2	TGCGCCAGCAGTTTGGACAGGGCCACCTACGAGCAGTACTTC	CASSLDRATYEQYF
-	TRBJ2-4	-	TRBV2	TGTGCCAGCAGCGAGGACAGAGTCGCCAAAAACATTCAGTACTTC	CASSEDRVAKNIQYF
-	TRBJ2-6	TRBD1	TRBV28	TGTGCCAGCAGTCACGGACAGGGGGCCGGTTCCTCTGGGGCCAACGTCCTGACTTTC	CASSHGQGAGSSGANVLTF
-	TRBJ2-7	-	TRBV27	TGTGCCAGCAGTTTAGTAAGGGGCTCGCCCTACGAGCAGTACTTC	CASSLVRGSPYEQYF
-	TRBJ2-3	-	TRBV27	TGTGCCAGCAGTTTATCCTATGGAGATACGCAGTATTTT	CASSLSYGDTQYF
-	TRBJ1-1	-	TRBV6-5	TGTGCCAGCAGTTATAGCACTAACACTGAAGCTTTCTTT	CASSYSTNTEAFF
-	TRBJ1-5	-	TRBV6-1	TGTGCCAGCCGCGAGTTGGGGGGACAGCCCCAGCATTTT	CASRELGGQPQHF
-	TRBJ2-6	TRBD1	TRBV27	TGTGCCAGCAGTTCAGCGACAGGGGGCGTCCCATCCACTGGGGCCAACGTCCTGACTTTC	CASSSATGGVPSTGANVLTF
-	TRBJ1-5	-	TRBV4-1	TGCGCCAGCAGCCAAGATCCCTCTCCCCTCGCCGGGAATCAGCCCCAGCATTTT	CASSQDPSPLAGNQPQHF
once	TRBJ2-7	TRBD1	TRBV18	TGTGCCAGCTCACCGGACAGGACCTACGAGCAGTACTTC	CASSPDRTYEQYF
-	TRBJ1-1	TRBD1	TRBV27	TGTGCCAGCAGTTTTACCAGGGGGGACACTGAAGCTTTCTTT	CASSFTRGDTEAFF
once	TRBJ2-1	TRBD2	TRBV27	TGTGCCAGCAGTCCACGGACTAGCAATGTTCATGAGCAGTTCTTC	CASSPRTSNVHEQFF
-	TRBJ2-2	-	TRBV5-1	TGCGCCAGCAGCTTGGTGGCAGCTTTCTCCGGGGAGCTGTTTTTT	CASSLVAAFSGELFF
-	TRBJ2-7	TRBD2	TRBV30	TGTGCCTGGAGTGTATGGGGACTAGCGGGGGGCTCCTACGAGCAGTACTTC	CAWSVWGLAGGSYEQYF
-	TRBJ2-1	-	TRBV5-1	TGCGCCAGCAGCTTACCAGGAAATGAGCAGTTCTTC	CASSLPGNEQFF
-	TRBJ2-7	-	TRBV19	TGTGCCAGTAGTATAGTCGGGCTGGGTTACGAGCAGTACTTC	CASSIVGLGYEQYF
-	TRBJ1-5	-	TRBV19	TGTGCCAGTAGTATCCCCTGGGACCCCAATCAGCCCCAGCATTTT	CASSIPWDPNQPQHF
-	TRBJ2-7	TRBD2	TRBV25-1	TGTGCCAGCAGTGAATGGGGGAGGGCTTCCGAGCAGTACTTC	CASSEWGRASEQYF
-	TRBJ1-1	-	TRBV5-1	TGCGCCAGCAGATGGAACGGGAGAGTCACTGAAGCTTTCTTT	CASRWNGRVTEAFF
-	TRBJ2-5	-	TRBV18	TGTGCCAGCTCACCTAGCCAGGGGGGCTCTAGCGCCTCAAGAACCCAAGAGACCCAGTACTTC	CASSPSQGGSSASRTQETQYF
-	TRBJ2-2	-	TRBV9	TGTGCCAGCAGCCTGAGGGGTGGCGGCAGAGGGGAGCTGTTTTTT	CASSLRGGGRGELFF
-	TRBJ1-2	-	TRBV4-1	TGCGCCAGCAGCCGGGGGGCACTCGGGGACTATGGCTACACCTTC	CASSRGALGDYGYTF
-	TRBJ2-7	-	TRBV15	TGTGCCACCAGCCTCGGGCAGTCCTACGAGCAGTACTTC	CATSLGQSYEQYF
-	TRBJ2-7	TRBD1	TRBV18	TGTGCCAGCTCACCTGGGACAGGGATTCCCGAGCAGTACTTC	CASSPGTGIPEQYF